The rows below give T cell receptor beta chains drawn from one sample of a study of T cell responses to AZD1222 COVID-19 vaccine. The method was immunoSEQ multiplex PCR; TCRdb's version includes in-frame clones alone and lacks a portion of them. This table has about 61,000 clones, around 85% appearing once. Sequencing was performed on peripheral blood, taken 28 days after the second AZD1222 dose. The receptor source for this set is an adult who received the AZD1222 COVID-19 vaccine. CDR3s include the opening cysteine and the closing phenylalanine or tryptophan. D genes are given only for firm matches. Some rows have no size entry. The others give once, few or many, or a class for an expanded clone.

TRBJ2-7	TRBD2	TRBV6-2/TRBV6-3	14	-	TGTGCCAGCAGTTCCACCGGGAGGGCCCACGAGCAGTACTTC	CASSSTGRAHEQYF
TRBJ2-7	-	TRBV11-2	12	-	TGTGCCAGCAGCCCCAACTCCTACGAGCAGTACTTC	CASSPNSYEQYF
TRBJ1-2	-	TRBV10-3	16	once	TGTGCCATCAGTGAGTCGAGGGCCCCGGGGGTAGATGGCTACACCTTC	CAISESRAPGVDGYTF
TRBJ1-2	TRBD1	TRBV5-4	14	-	TGTGCCAGCAGCTTGGGAGGAGCGACAGGGAATCGGACCTTC	CASSLGGATGNRTF
TRBJ1-4	TRBD1	TRBV27	21	few	TGTGCCAGCAGTTTAGCCCGGGACAGGGGATTTTTTGGGACAACTAATGAAAAACTGTTTTTT	CASSLARDRGFFGTTNEKLFF
TRBJ1-2	TRBD1	TRBV12-3/TRBV12-4	12	-	TGTGCCAGTTTGGGGACAGGGGATGGCTACACCTTC	CASLGTGDGYTF
TRBJ2-6	-	TRBV27	15	many	TGTGCCAGCAGTTTTCAGGGAGCTGGGGCCAACGTCCTGACTTTC	CASSFQGAGANVLTF
TRBJ2-6	-	TRBV28	12	-	TGTGCCAGCACCCCTGGGGCCAACGTCCTGACTTTC	CASTPGANVLTF
TRBJ1-2	-	TRBV18	12	-	TGTGCCAGCTCACCAATGGGGGATGGCTACACCTTC	CASSPMGDGYTF
TRBJ1-4	-	TRBV30	14	-	TGTGCCTTGATGGGGGGACGGACTAATGAAAAACTGTTTTTT	CALMGGRTNEKLFF
TRBJ1-3	-	TRBV6-1	14	-	TGTGCCAGCAGTGAACTAGGGTCTTGGAACACCATATATTTT	CASSELGSWNTIYF
TRBJ2-2	-	TRBV7-2	14	-	TGTGCCAGCAGCTTGTGGGGCAGCACCGGGGAGCTGTTTTTT	CASSLWGSTGELFF
TRBJ1-5	-	TRBV10-3	13	-	TGTGCCAGCCGGACAGAAGTGCATCAGCCCCAGCATTTT	CASRTEVHQPQHF
TRBJ1-1	-	TRBV28	13	-	TGTGCCAGCAGTTTTAGCGGATCCACTGAAGCTTTCTTT	CASSFSGSTEAFF
TRBJ2-2	-	TRBV5-4	16	once	TGTGCCAGCAGGAGCGGCAAGGTCGCGAACACCGGGGAGCTGTTTTTT	CASRSGKVANTGELFF
TRBJ2-5	TRBD1	TRBV6-2/TRBV6-3	14	-	TGTGCCAGCAGTTCCCCGACAGGGCCAGAGACCCAGTACTTC	CASSSPTGPETQYF
TRBJ2-1	TRBD2	TRBV2	16	-	TGTGCCAGCAGTGAAGTTAGACTAGCGGGAGGCAGTGAGCAGTTCTTC	CASSEVRLAGGSEQFF
TRBJ2-1	-	TRBV7-9	14	-	TGTGCCAGCAGCTTAGGAGGGAGCGGAAGTGAGCAGTTCTTC	CASSLGGSGSEQFF
TRBJ1-4	TRBD1	TRBV28	14	few	TGTGCCAGCGGGGGGGACAGCCCTAATGAAAAACTGTTTTTT	CASGGDSPNEKLFF
TRBJ1-2	-	TRBV14	15	-	TGTGCCAGCAGCCAAGATCAGCAGGGTCTTTATGGCTACACCTTC	CASSQDQQGLYGYTF
TRBJ2-3	-	TRBV7-6	15	few	TGTGCCAGCAGCTTCAGGTCGGGTCGCACAGATACGCAGTATTTT	CASSFRSGRTDTQYF
TRBJ1-1	-	TRBV3-1/TRBV3-2	13	once	TGTGCCAGCAGCCCCCTCGGGGACACTGAAGCTTTCTTT	CASSPLGDTEAFF
TRBJ2-7	-	TRBV28	12	few	TGTGCCAGCAGTTATGGTATAAGCGAGCAGTACTTC	CASSYGISEQYF
TRBJ2-3	-	TRBV6-5	15	-	TGTGCCAGCAGTTACTTGGCAGGGCCCACAGATACGCAGTATTTT	CASSYLAGPTDTQYF
TRBJ2-1	TRBD2	TRBV7-9	19	-	TGTGCCAGCAGCCCCAGCGGGAGAGGTTTTTTGGGGTCCTACAATGAGCAGTTCTTC	CASSPSGRGFLGSYNEQFF
TRBJ2-2	-	TRBV5-4	12	-	TGTGCCAGCTCTTTCGGGCGCGGGGAGCTGTTTTTT	CASSFGRGELFF
TRBJ2-1	TRBD2	TRBV10-3	18	many	TGTGCCATCAACCCCGGGACTAGCGGGAGTACGGTCTACAATGAGCAGTTCTTC	CAINPGTSGSTVYNEQFF
TRBJ2-7	-	TRBV12-5	17	-	TGTGCTAGTGGTTACTCTAGGGCCAGGCCCCTGCCCCTGGAGCAGTACTTC	CASGYSRARPLPLEQYF
TRBJ2-3	-	TRBV4-1	17	-	TGCGCCAGCAGCCAAGGGATAGGAACATCTAGCACAGATACGCAGTATTTT	CASSQGIGTSSTDTQYF